The T cell receptor beta chain under discussion was sequenced for a study of blood T cell repertoires in COVID-19 (dated by TCRdb to about 2020). Looking at the study overall: Samples covering the acute and convalescent phases of COVID-19 were provided by collaborators in the United States, Italy and Spain. The material from the prospective study consisted of cDNA or gDNA derived from T cells, B-cell-depleted T cells, or PBMCs. The dataset comprised deeply sampled blood TCRbeta repertoires from subjects exposed to, actively infected with, or recovered from COVID-19. A freely available public database, intended as a resource for researchers studying the immune response to SARS-CoV-2, is where the repertoires were released. The samples were drawn from two sources: the first 160 participants of the ongoing ImmuneRACE study, and over 950 subjects contributed by 6 global collaborators. The sample metadata nearly always contained a de-identified subject ID, COVID-19 status, age in years and sex. Where HLA class I and class II types were available, the types were taken from metadata supplied by the sample provider, not from assay-based typing.

A word on this clone: Its cognate antigen has yet to be identified. Per-nucleotide qualities are absent, and no much larger clonotype sits a single base away.

In Seattle, one collaborating source enrolled patients while the infection was active and tracked those patients longitudinally over the course of disease. Collaborating institutions collected whole blood in K2EDTA tubes following their own protocols. For TCRbeta analysis, collaborators shipped samples as frozen whole blood, isolated PBMCs, or DNA extracted from either of those sample types. Broad study findings and their caveats: Clinical and demographic metadata were provided uncurated, with the amount varying by source and participant.

CDR1 and CDR2, per the germline V gene (reference sequence), are SGHKS and YYEKEE. The CDR3 contains 16 residues, cysteine and phenylalanine counted. The sequence is cut down to CDR3 DNA, 48 bases in frame from base 1. Clipping removes 3 bases from V and 5 bases from J, with 8 as the unmatched junction base count. TCRbeta CDR3 regions were amplified from genomic DNA by means of the immunoSEQ Assay, a bias-controlled multiplex PCR. From the authors' description of their analysis: Nucleated cell counts per sample were estimated from amplification of reference gene primers within the assay. Sequence reads were collapsed and filtered to measure the absolute abundance of every unique TCRbeta CDR3 rearrangement. For each sample, productive Simpson clonality was calculated as the square root of Simpson's diversity index across productive rearrangements. This immuneACCESS table, as held by TCRdb, lists in-frame sequences with V and J called but not all clones. Of the missing ones, under half trace to an unresolved V gene in checked studies; the others have no known cause. D and trimming were read from the DNA, whereas the V and J calls and clone size are those reported in that table. Within this sample are about 87,000 clones, with roughly 84% of them counted one time only. Of the sample, 2.5% to 3.5% is held by the ten largest clones.

The chain uses TRBV5-5 and TRBJ2-3; 11 middle bases align to TRBD2. The sequenced sample was peripheral blood. The TCR was taken from a woman aged 80 or over with COVID-19, enrolled during active disease. The nucleotide sequence reads as follows: TGTGCCAGCAGCTATGTAGCGGGGGGGCCCTTAGATACGCAGTATTTT. This codes for CASSYVAGGPLDTQYF.